This T cell receptor beta chain was sequenced for a study of cytomegalovirus exposure and HLA in healthy donors. Study-level information: Earlier, 200 million or so T cells were analyzed, and about 120 million unique TCR beta sequences were found among them.

PCR involved 60 Vbeta and 13 Jbeta primers. Sequencing used immunoSEQ multiplex PCR; TCRdb keeps in-frame clones, though not all of them. The sample has 200,000 to 250,000 clones; roughly 80% are singletons. As for this clone: Its target is not known.

The CDR3 sequence is 14 residues long. V was clipped by 5 bases and J by 4 bases; unmatched bases: 7. The germline gives CDR1 SGHTA, CDR2 FQGTGA. Regarding the study as a whole: Using a false discovery rate of 0.05, a later analysis showed that 16,951 TCR beta sequences were associated with HLA alleles. In the analysis, some V segments, TRBV6-2 and TRBV6-3 included, were excluded as indistinguishable. Presence/absence analyses assumed roughly uniform sequencing depth across donors, which may not hold.

The rearrangement joins TRBV7-3 to TRBJ1-1, with TRBD1 identical over 7 bases. Sequences were obtained from PBMCs. This TCR came from a woman between 40 and 55 years old in good health and CMV-seronegative. The CDR3 nucleotides are TGTGCCAGCAGCCGACTCAGGGGGATCACTGAAGCTTTCTTT. It codes for CASSRLRGITEAFF.